A selection of T cell receptor beta chains follows, all from one sample in a study of T cells in Graves' hyperthyroidism and ophthalmopathy. TCRdb redid the calling of the multiplex PCR reads with MiXCR, one entry per CDR3 protein. The sample includes hundreds of thousands of distinct CDR3 sequences, around 20% seen only once; the top ten take 16%. The source material was blood. The receptors were sampled from a woman aged 45-59 years with Graves' hyperthyroidism that later progressed to Graves' ophthalmopathy. CDR3s include the opening cysteine and the closing phenylalanine or tryptophan. The D gene is left open where the match is weak. Rows may omit the clone size; those that give it use once, few, many or a size class.

clone size	V gene	J gene	D gene	CDR3 protein	CDR3 DNA
NA	TRBV5-1	TRBJ1-1	NA	CASSSEGPLNTEAFF	TGCGCCAGCAGCTCGGAGGGACCGCTGAACACTGAAGCTTTCTTT
few	TRBV9	TRBJ1-3	NA	CASSEQGLSGNTIYF	TGTGCCAGCAGCGAACAGGGCCTCTCTGGAAACACCATATATTTT
few	TRBV19	TRBJ1-6	NA	CASSSAESSYNSPLHF	TGTGCCAGTAGTAGTGCAGAGAGCTCCTATAATTCACCCCTCCACTTT
many	TRBV18	TRBJ2-1	TRBD1	CASSHRQGDNEQFF	TGTGCCAGCTCACATAGACAGGGCGACAATGAGCAGTTCTTC
many	TRBV4-2	TRBJ1-2	NA	CASSQDPPGLTTFYGYTF	TGTGCCAGCAGCCAAGATCCCCCCGGACTGACGACTTTCTATGGCTACACCTTC
many	TRBV7-9	TRBJ2-2	TRBD1	CASSWGQGNTGELFF	TGTGCCAGCAGCTGGGGACAGGGTAACACCGGGGAGCTGTTTTTT
many	TRBV2	TRBJ2-3	NA	CARLSPRHRTDTQYF	TGTGCCAGATTAAGCCCCAGGCATCGCACAGATACGCAGTATTTT
NA	TRBV20-1	TRBJ2-1	TRBD1	CSASEQGWGNEQFF	TGCAGTGCTAGTGAACAGGGGTGGGGCAATGAGCAGTTCTTC
NA	TRBV7-9	TRBJ1-1	NA	CASSLVLGGNTEAFF	TGTGCCAGCAGCTTAGTGCTTGGGGGTAACACTGAAGCTTTCTTT
many	TRBV7-3	TRBJ2-1	NA	CASSLMRTLTYNEQFF	TGTGCCAGCAGCTTAATGCGGACACTAACCTACAATGAGCAGTTCTTC
NA	TRBV4-2	TRBJ1-1	NA	CASSLGPTDLTEAFF	TGTGCCAGCAGCCTCGGGCCGACAGACCTCACTGAAGCTTTCTTT
NA	TRBV7-6	TRBJ2-1	TRBD2	CASSAARPGGRNNEQFF	TGTGCCAGCAGCGCAGCCCGACCGGGGGGAAGGAACAATGAGCAGTTCTTC
NA	TRBV5-1	TRBJ1-3	TRBD1	CASSDRDRGRNTIYF	TGCGCCAGCAGCGACCGGGACAGGGGGCGAAACACCATATATTTT
few	TRBV6-4	TRBJ1-3	NA	CASNEGQEPFISGNTIYF	TGTGCCAGCAATGAAGGGCAGGAACCCTTTATCTCTGGAAACACCATATATTTT
few	TRBV27	TRBJ2-3	NA	CASSPDFFGTDTQYF	TGTGCCAGCAGCCCGGACTTCTTTGGGACAGATACGCAGTATTTT
NA	TRBV10-3	TRBJ1-5	NA	CAISQGFSDQPQHF	TGTGCCATCAGCCAGGGTTTTTCGGATCAGCCCCAGCATTTT
once	TRBV12-3/TRBV12-4	TRBJ2-5	NA	CASSTGLTQETQYF	TGTGCCAGCAGCACAGGACTAACCCAAGAGACCCAGTACTTC
NA	TRBV6-1	TRBJ1-1	TRBD1	CASRDPQGWYTEAFF	TGTGCCAGCAGAGACCCACAGGGGTGGTACACTGAAGCTTTCTTT
many	TRBV20-1	TRBJ2-1	TRBD2	CSASSEGAGVYNEQFF	TGCAGTGCCTCCTCGGAGGGAGCGGGGGTGTACAATGAGCAGTTCTTC
NA	TRBV7-9	TRBJ1-3	NA	CASSLGVPSGNTIYF	TGTGCCAGCAGCTTAGGAGTACCCTCTGGAAACACCATATATTTT
few	TRBV19	TRBJ1-2	TRBD1	CASSKQGTYGYTF	TGTGCCAGTAGTAAACAGGGGACCTATGGCTACACCTTC
few	TRBV27	TRBJ2-5	TRBD2	CASSFRLAGGNETQYF	TGTGCCAGCAGTTTTCGACTAGCGGGGGGGAACGAGACCCAGTACTTC
many	TRBV20-1	TRBJ1-5	TRBD1	CSARDPPGAAGGLYSNQPQHF	TGCAGTGCTAGAGATCCCCCCGGCGCGGCAGGGGGCCTTTATAGCAATCAGCCCCAGCATTTT
few	TRBV24-1	TRBJ2-3	TRBD1	CATSDVTGGAADTQYF	TGTGCCACCAGTGATGTCACAGGGGGCGCAGCAGATACGCAGTATTTT
many	TRBV7-2	TRBJ2-5	TRBD2	CASSSGLAGGRPQETQYF	TGTGCCAGCAGCTCCGGACTAGCGGGGGGCCGACCCCAAGAGACCCAGTACTTC
NA	TRBV12-5	TRBJ2-3	NA	CASGLGGDSTDTQYF	TGTGCTAGTGGTTTGGGGGGGGACAGCACAGATACGCAGTATTTT
few	TRBV6-1	TRBJ2-7	NA	CASAKQGYEQYF	TGTGCCAGCGCGAAACAGGGCTACGAGCAGTACTTC
few	TRBV20-1	TRBJ1-2	TRBD1	CSARETGVNYGYTF	TGCAGTGCTAGAGAGACAGGGGTTAACTATGGCTACACCTTC
many	TRBV6-5	TRBJ2-3	TRBD1	CASSYSISGQGASTDTQYF	TGTGCCAGCAGTTACTCGATATCGGGACAGGGGGCTAGCACAGATACGCAGTATTTT
NA	TRBV14	TRBJ2-3	NA	CASSQERLVGVRPQYF	TGTGCCAGCAGCCAAGAGAGGCTCGTGGGCGTTCGTCCGCAGTATTTT
NA	TRBV7-2	TRBJ2-4	NA	CASSLDTGRGIQYF	TGTGCCAGCAGCTTAGACACAGGGAGGGGCATTCAGTACTTC
NA	TRBV27	TRBJ1-5	NA	CASSTVQGYQPQHF	TGTGCCAGCAGTACTGTACAGGGTTATCAGCCCCAGCATTTT
NA	TRBV7-9	TRBJ1-1	NA	CASSLVGARGDTEAFF	TGTGCCAGCAGCTTAGTAGGAGCGCGGGGGGACACTGAAGCTTTCTTT